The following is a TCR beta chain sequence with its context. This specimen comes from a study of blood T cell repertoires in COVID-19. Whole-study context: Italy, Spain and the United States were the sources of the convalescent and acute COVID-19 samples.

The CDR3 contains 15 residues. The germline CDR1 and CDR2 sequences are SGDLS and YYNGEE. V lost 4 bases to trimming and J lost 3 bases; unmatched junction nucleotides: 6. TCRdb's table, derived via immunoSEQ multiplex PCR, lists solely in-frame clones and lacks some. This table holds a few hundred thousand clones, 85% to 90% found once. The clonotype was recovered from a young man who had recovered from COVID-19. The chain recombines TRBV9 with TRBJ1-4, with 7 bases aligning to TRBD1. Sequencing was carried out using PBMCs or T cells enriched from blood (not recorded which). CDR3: CASSPTTGSNEKLFF. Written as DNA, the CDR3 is TGTGCCAGCAGCCCGACGACAGGGTCTAATGAAAAACTGTTTTTT.